The T cell receptor beta chain under discussion was sequenced for a study of blood T cell repertoires in COVID-19. Study information: The study drew acute and convalescent COVID-19 samples from the United States, Italy and Spain. The cDNA or gDNA used as material had been derived from T cells, B-cell-depleted T cells, or PBMCs.

Per the study methods: Scientists estimated how many nucleated cells there were by amplifying reference gene primers. Some clones are missing from TCRdb's copy, which holds only in-frame ones; the method was immunoSEQ multiplex PCR. V and J calls plus clone size are reproduced from that table; the DNA served to infer D and trimming. This table has over 20,000 clones, about nine tenths appearing once. Trimming cost V 2 bases and J 9 bases; bases outside gene matches: 6. The CDR3 has 15 amino acids. Germline V CDR1 and CDR2: KGHSH, LQKENI. The sample comprised peripheral blood. This sequence originates from a man aged 65-85 years with active COVID-19. The rearrangement uses TRBV18 and TRBJ2-1; TRBD2 matches 11 bases. The CDR3 protein is CASSPGLAGGAEQFF. As DNA, the CDR3 is TGTGCCAGCTCACCAGGTCTAGCGGGGGGTGCTGAGCAGTTCTTC. The full variable domain, completed using reference TRBV18 and TRBJ2-1, is NAGVMQNPRHLVRRRGQEARLRCSPMKGHSHVYWYRQLPEEGLKFMVYLQKENIIDESGMPKERFSAEFPKEGPSILRIQQVVRGDSAAYFCASSPGLAGGAEQFFGPGTRLTVL.